These T cell receptor beta chains were read from a single sample in a study of tumor-infiltrating lymphocytes in oesophageal squamous cell carcinoma. Each CDR3 protein gets one entry after TCRdb re-called the PCR reads with MiXCR. The sample holds around 19,000 distinct CDR3 sequences, about 42% seen once. The specimen sequenced was normal esophageal tissue next to the tumor. These receptors originate from a female donor with esophageal squamous cell carcinoma. The conserved cysteine and the conserved F or W are not part of the CDR3 here.

j_gene | len | v_gene | CDR3aa
. | 16 | TRBV19 | ASQQRGTVSTGEETQY
TRBJ2-3 | 11 | TRBV19 | ASSGLGIDTQY
. | 8 | TRBV12-3/TRBV12-4 | ASSGETQY
TRBJ1-6 | 18 | TRBV11-2 | ASSLGTYRGRGSYNSPLH
TRBJ2-1 | 11 | TRBV5-1 | ASSSDSYNEQF
TRBJ2-5 | 13 | TRBV5-6 | ASSLVAGGRETQY
TRBJ2-5 | 10 | TRBV12-3/TRBV12-4 | ASTLNVETQY
TRBJ1-6 | 12 | TRBV7-9 | ASSSTQARDEQY
TRBJ2-3 | 14 | TRBV7-4 | ASSLDPGTGADTQY
TRBJ2-5 | 13 | TRBV6-6 | ASSYLGTGTNEQY
TRBJ2-1 | 11 | TRBV11-1 | ASSRGSYNEQF
TRBJ2-3 | 14 | TRBV7-9 | ASSLGLADFTDTQY
. | 12 | TRBV7-2 | ASSLGPRAYEQY
TRBJ2-3 | 9 | TRBV11-2 | ASSLTDTQY
TRBJ2-1 | 12 | TRBV7-6 | SSVRGLSYNEQF
TRBJ1-2 | 12 | TRBV7-2 | ASSSGQGASGYT
. | 13 | TRBV7-4 | ASSLYSTGKNEQY
TRBJ2-3 | 13 | TRBV12-3/TRBV12-4 | ASSFTGPSTDTQY
TRBJ2-5 | 11 | TRBV2 | ASTDRGDETQY
TRBJ1-2 | 12 | TRBV27 | ASSLAAGSGGYT
TRBJ1-2 | 15 | TRBV7-2 | ASSSQTGTVRDYGYT
TRBJ2-1 | 13 | TRBV7-3 | ASSLGKGTNNEQF
. | 14 | TRBV19 | ASSRGGGTNTGELF
TRBJ2-3 | 13 | TRBV7-2 | ASSSKRGSTDTQY
TRBJ2-6 | 12 | TRBV25-1 | ASTNRAGANVLT
TRBJ2-3 | 13 | TRBV6-1 | ASRIQGSSTDTQY
TRBJ1-5 | 12 | TRBV6-1 | ASSRTGLNQPQH
. | 10 | TRBV12-3/TRBV12-4 | ASSFQDYGYT
. | 14 | TRBV7-4 | ASRISGTLSYNEQF
TRBJ1-1 | 12 | TRBV5-1 | ASSLAKGGTEAF
. | 12 | TRBV24-1 | ATSGNAYQETQY
. | 12 | TRBV11-1 | ASSLGGGSNEQF
. | 11 | TRBV7-4 | ASSLQGAHEQY
TRBJ2-1 | 15 | TRBV6-1 | ASSYNRDRVPLNEQF
TRBJ2-3 | 10 | TRBV12-3/TRBV12-4 | ASSRLADTQY
TRBJ1-2 | 13 | TRBV6-1 | ASSVTGSGIYGYT
TRBJ2-3 | 13 | TRBV7-2 | ASSFGLAGTDTQY
TRBJ2-7 | 11 | TRBV11-1 | ASSSLRDYEQY
. | 13 | TRBV11-2 | ASSLGDRSTDTQF
. | 13 | TRBV7-2 | ASSLLRTGGETQY
. | 14 | TRBV7-3 | ASSFDRTRHQETQY
TRBJ2-5 | 13 | TRBV6-6 | ASSYTRGGGETQY
TRBJ2-2 | 14 | TRBV6-6 | ASSYFTPRSTGELF
. | 13 | TRBV7-3 | ASSARLAGHNEQF
TRBJ2-7 | 11 | TRBV7-2 | ASSPTRAYEQY
TRBJ1-2 | 14 | TRBV4-1 | ASSQLGQEANYGYT
TRBJ2-2 | 12 | TRBV14 | ASSQNSDTGELF
TRBJ2-1 | 11 | TRBV28 | ASSSSGRVEQF
TRBJ2-1 | 15 | TRBV7-4 | ASSLSPSGLSYNEQF
. | 12 | TRBV5-1 | ASSLPGQGYEQY
TRBJ2-3 | 16 | TRBV7-3 | ASSSPNSRGHFADTQY
TRBJ1-1 | 16 | TRBV5-1 | ASSLREGGGRGNTEAF